The 3 T cell receptor beta chains below were found in one sample sequenced in a study of blood T cell repertoires in COVID-19. This table comes from immunoSEQ multiplex PCR, and its TCRdb copy is limited to in-frame clones, with some not included. The table includes around 100,000 clones, 60% to 80% detected once. The material sequenced was peripheral blood. These receptors originate from a man between 60 and 70 years old with active or convalescent COVID-19.

The genes are TRBV5-4 and TRBJ2-5; D might be TRBD2 (5 bases). V lost 4 bases and J 3 bases, leaving 16 bases between the germline ends. The CDR3 extends over 15 amino acids. Looked up from germline, CDR1 is SGHNT and CDR2 is YYREEE (reference sequence). CDR3 sequence (DNA): TGTGCCAGCAGCCCGGGAAAAGGACCTAAAGAGACCCAGTACTTC. Residues: CASSPGKGPKETQYF.

The chain joins TRBV5-5 to TRBJ1-6; 9 positions agree with TRBD1. Per the germline V gene, CDR1 is SGHKS and CDR2 is YYEKEE (reference sequence). CDR3 length equals 15 residues. The junction had 2 bases not matched to a gene; V was cut back by 0 bases and J by 7 bases. The CDR3 protein is CASSLGTGVNSPLHF. The CDR3, as DNA: TGTGCCAGCAGCTTGGGGACAGGGGTAAATTCACCCCTCCACTTT.

The J gene is TRBJ1-6, the V gene TRBV27; 7 bases line up with TRBD1. Trimming removed 4 bases from V and 7 bases from J; junction bases left unmatched: 4. Per the germline V gene, CDR1 is MNHEY and CDR2 is SMNVEV (reference sequence). This CDR3 contains 14 residues. The CDR3, as DNA: TGTGCCAGCAGTTCCGACAGGGAAAATTCACCCCTCCACTTT. As protein: CASSSDRENSPLHF.